The 8 T cell receptor beta chains in this list originate from one sample, sequenced in a study of Graves' ophthalmopathy and Graves' hyperthyroidism. TCR beta CDR3 amplification used RNA transcripts. The workflow started with a first-round RT-PCR run with HTBI primers and then moved on to a second-round multiplex PCR. TCRdb ran MiXCR on the multiplex PCR reads and lists one entry per CDR3 protein. The sample includes roughly 1.1 million distinct CDR3 sequences, around a third of them seen just once. The material sequenced was peripheral blood or thyroid tissue (not recorded which). These receptors came from an adult man with Graves' hyperthyroidism.

In the case of this clonotype: The germline gene is not matched at one end of the junction; a read error may be the cause. The chain recombines TRBV7-9 with TRBJ2-7; D gene uncertain. Germline V lookup: CDR1 SEHNR, CDR2 FQNEAQ (reference sequence). The CDR3 has 15 amino acids. CDR3 in DNA: TGCGCCAGCAGCTTCCTTTCGGGTCCCGACTACGAGCAGTACTTC. Its translation is CASSFLSGPDYEQYF.

This clonotype was observed at least ten times. This chain joins TRBV10-3 and TRBJ1-1; D remains unclear. Germline lookup yields CDR1 ENHRY and CDR2 SYGVKD. Trimming stripped 0 bases from V and 6 bases from J, with 11 bases between. The CDR3 sequence is 14 residues long. In DNA, the CDR3 is TGTGCCATCAGTGAGTCCCTAATAGTACCTGAAGCTTTCTTT. This encodes CAISESLIVPEAFF.

Points on this clonotype: A much larger clone sits a single nucleotide away, making a read error possible. The chain uses TRBV11-2 and TRBJ2-2, with 7 bases that match TRBD2. CDR1 and CDR2 from the germline V gene are SGHAT and FQNNGV. The CDR3 has 16 residues. The CDR3 sequence: CASSTWVASGTGALFF. CDR3 nucleotides: TGTGCCAGCAGCACCTGGGTGGCTAGCGGCACCGGGGCGCTGTTTTTT.

This clonotype was seen ten or more times. The V gene is TRBV25-1, the J gene TRBJ2-7, with D unclear. CDR3 length equals 13 residues. The V end lost 5 bases, the J end lost 4 bases, and 12 bases lay between the germline ends. Germline CDR1 reads MGHDK; CDR2 reads SYGVNS. CDR3 in amino acids: CASSQRSGYEQYF. The CDR3, as DNA: TGTGCCAGCAGTCAAAGGAGTGGTTACGAGCAGTACTTC.

In this sample, this clonotype turned up a few times. The V call is TRBV7-9, the J call TRBJ1-6; 7 nucleotides agree with TRBD1. Losses at the gene ends were 5 bases for V and 11 bases for J; bases not matched to a gene: 6. The germline V gene encodes CDR1 SEHNR and CDR2 FQNEAQ (reference sequence). CDR3 length: 13 residues. The CDR3, as DNA: TGTGCCAGCAGCCTCCAGGGGGGTACACCCCTCCACTTT. This translates into CASSLQGGTPLHF. The variable domain in full, with the rest retrieved from reference TRBV7-9 and TRBJ1-6, is DTGVSQNPRHKITKRGQNVTFRCDPISEHNRLYWYRQTLGQGPEFLTYFQNEAQLEKSRLLSDRFSAERPKGSFSTLEIQRTEQGDSAMYLCASSLQGGTPLHFGNGTRLTVT.

This clonotype was detected only a few times. The chain recombines TRBV3-1 with TRBJ2-7, with D hard to call. The CDR3 runs to 12 residues. CDR1 is LGHDT and CDR2 is YNNKEL in the germline V gene (reference sequence). Trimming left V 2 bases short and J 5 bases short, with 7 bases between. The chain's CDR3 is CASSQRGDEQYF. For the CDR3, the DNA is TGTGCCAGCAGCCAACGAGGAGACGAGCAGTACTTC.

In this sample, this clonotype turned up a few times. The V gene is TRBV5-1, the J gene TRBJ2-2, with D possibly being TRBD1 or TRBD2 (5 bases each). V shed 0 bases and J shed 10 bases, with 10 bases lying between them. From germline, CDR1 is SGHRS and CDR2 YFSETQ. CDR3 length: 13 residues. CDR3 bases: TGCGCCAGCAGCTTGGCCGGGGCGACGGAGCTGTTTTTT. The encoded protein is CASSLAGATELFF.

J is TRBJ1-2 and V is TRBV20-1; D unresolved. Germline V gene lookup returns CDR1 DFQATT and CDR2 SNEGSKA (reference sequence). Trimming shortened V by 2 bases and J by 4 bases, and 8 bases separated the two germline ends. This CDR3 is 12 amino acids long. The CDR3 loop is CSARPSAYGYTF. CDR3 nucleotides: TGCAGTGCTAGACCGAGTGCCTATGGCTACACCTTC.